Listed below are T cell receptor beta chains from one sample, sequenced in a study of T cells in Graves' hyperthyroidism and ophthalmopathy. MiXCR, applied by TCRdb to the multiplex PCR reads, yields one record per CDR3 protein. The sample carries roughly 380,000 distinct CDR3 sequences, about 15% recorded once. Material: blood. These receptors came from a woman aged 55-70 years with Graves' hyperthyroidism. The CDR3 runs from the conserved cysteine through the conserved F or W. Not all rows give a size; the values are once, few, many and, for expanded clones, a class.

J gene: TRBJ1-1
V gene: TRBV30
clone size: many
CDR3 protein: CAWRVTGATNTEAFF

J gene: TRBJ1-1
V gene: TRBV30
clone size: many
CDR3 protein: CAWSRGWVSEAFF

J gene: TRBJ1-6
V gene: TRBV14
clone size: many
CDR3 protein: CASSQTGTGYSPLHF

J gene: TRBJ1-5
V gene: TRBV18
clone size: NA
CDR3 protein: CASSATLGNQPQHF

J gene: TRBJ2-2
V gene: TRBV7-9
clone size: few
CDR3 protein: CASSGRDRGPGELFF

J gene: TRBJ2-3
V gene: TRBV20-1
clone size: many
CDR3 protein: CSALAGNTDTQYF

J gene: TRBJ2-4
V gene: TRBV28
clone size: many
CDR3 protein: CASTPLAGDGNIQYF

J gene: TRBJ2-7
V gene: TRBV5-4
clone size: NA
CDR3 protein: CASSLAGVRDEQYF

J gene: TRBJ2-5
V gene: TRBV7-3
clone size: few
CDR3 protein: CASSLTRDKLGTQYF

J gene: TRBJ1-5
V gene: TRBV5-1
clone size: NA
CDR3 protein: CASSLEAGDQPQHF

J gene: TRBJ2-7
V gene: TRBV11-2
clone size: few
CDR3 protein: CASSLAPGLAGGPYEQYF

J gene: TRBJ2-1
V gene: TRBV20-1
clone size: NA
CDR3 protein: CSARTSGRSYNEQFF

J gene: TRBJ1-5
V gene: TRBV20-1
clone size: many
CDR3 protein: CSAGRDINQPQHF

J gene: TRBJ2-7
V gene: TRBV6-4
clone size: NA
CDR3 protein: CASSYSLDRLTYEQYF

J gene: TRBJ1-1
V gene: TRBV11-2
clone size: NA
CDR3 protein: CASSSHLNTMNTEAFF

J gene: TRBJ2-7
V gene: TRBV20-1
clone size: NA
CDR3 protein: CSARDPRAPPDEQYF

J gene: TRBJ2-7
V gene: TRBV6-1
clone size: many
CDR3 protein: CASRRSGRTSYEQYF

J gene: TRBJ2-5
V gene: TRBV28
clone size: many
CDR3 protein: CASRIVGGQETQYF

J gene: TRBJ2-7
V gene: TRBV28
clone size: many
CDR3 protein: CASRPTSPEQYF

J gene: TRBJ1-3
V gene: TRBV7-3
clone size: NA
CDR3 protein: CASSLLAGSGNTIYF

J gene: TRBJ2-3
V gene: TRBV29-1
clone size: NA
CDR3 protein: CSVSEADTQYF

J gene: TRBJ2-1
V gene: TRBV20-1
clone size: many
CDR3 protein: CSAIRPLGWEQFF

J gene: TRBJ2-7
V gene: TRBV20-1
clone size: many
CDR3 protein: CSAADGRGYEQYF

J gene: TRBJ2-1
V gene: TRBV18
clone size: many
CDR3 protein: CASSPQGASYNEQFF

J gene: TRBJ2-7
V gene: TRBV18
clone size: many
CDR3 protein: CASSPGGSSGSTSYEQYF

J gene: TRBJ1-4
V gene: TRBV20-1
clone size: few
CDR3 protein: CSAPGQDNEKLFF

J gene: TRBJ1-6
V gene: TRBV27
clone size: many
CDR3 protein: CASSLIGTRSNNSPLHF

J gene: TRBJ2-5
V gene: TRBV5-1
clone size: few
CDR3 protein: CASSLEAAKMETQYF

J gene: TRBJ2-5
V gene: TRBV4-1
clone size: NA
CDR3 protein: CASSQVVGGPQETQYF

J gene: TRBJ1-2
V gene: TRBV5-8
clone size: few
CDR3 protein: CASSPGTGMNYGYTF

J gene: TRBJ1-2
V gene: TRBV5-6
clone size: few
CDR3 protein: CASSLDGYRYGYTF

J gene: TRBJ2-7
V gene: TRBV2
clone size: many
CDR3 protein: CASLKSYEQYF

J gene: TRBJ2-3
V gene: TRBV24-1
clone size: few
CDR3 protein: CATSDGQGVTDTQYF

J gene: TRBJ1-1
V gene: TRBV2
clone size: many
CDR3 protein: CASSAQQVLTEAFF

J gene: TRBJ2-2
V gene: TRBV5-1
clone size: many
CDR3 protein: CASGPGIANTGELFF

J gene: TRBJ1-1
V gene: TRBV5-1
clone size: many
CDR3 protein: CASSVGSGVTEAFF

J gene: TRBJ1-2
V gene: TRBV11-2
clone size: many
CDR3 protein: CASSQGGDLNGYTF